The clone carrying this TCR beta chain was counted between two and nine times. Its target is unknown. For TCR beta, libraries came from iRepertoire HTBI primers and Arm-PCR of CDR3 regions. As processed by the authors: Overall, samples carried around 68 TRBV and 14 TRBJ segments. Each CDR3 protein gets one entry after TCRdb re-called the multiplex PCR reads with MiXCR. These V and J calls derive from TCRdb rather than the authors' analysis. The table has a few hundred thousand distinct CDR3 sequences, around a fifth seen once. This specimen belongs to a study of regulatory T cells in long-lasting Graves disease. General observations from the study: New patients shared approximately 930 public clonotypes, fewer than the 2,741 shared by persistent patients.

Described time point: persistent/refractory GD, antithyroid drugs over 5 years with positive TRAb. Making the TCR library involved RNA that had been extracted from PBMCs. A roughly 10-milliliter sample of peripheral blood was drawn into EDTA tubes. The receptor was isolated from a female donor with Graves disease. Sequencing used peripheral blood mononuclear cells (PBMCs), obtained when the disease was refractory, from a patient treated with antithyroid drugs.

This CDR3 is CASSQDRGAGNQPQHF. CDR3 coding DNA: TGTGCCAGCAGCCAAGATCGTGGGGCTGGCAATCAGCCCCAGCATTTT. The chain recombines TRBV14 with TRBJ1-5; D is perhaps TRBD1 (5 bases). Trimming shortened V by 0 bases and J by 2 bases, and 11 bases separated the two germline ends. Germline V gene data show CDR1 as SGHDN and CDR2 as FVKESK. The CDR3 has 16 residues.